What follows are 25 T cell receptor beta chains derived from one specimen sequenced in a study of vaccination and CD4 T cells after COVID-19. These receptors have no identified antigens. Once obtained from cultured CD4+ T cells, the DNA was sequenced using the Oncomine TCR Beta short-read assay. TCRdb analysed the PCR reads with MiXCR anew, one entry per CDR3 protein. The table lists fewer than 30,000 distinct CDR3 sequences, more than 25% of them singletons. Specified time point: late sampling 161 to 241 days after vaccination in a few convalescent patients. Noted treatment: roughly 11-day PBMC culture with coronavirus spike peptide pools or control peptides (ViraFEST assay). This specimen was CD4+ T cells from blood, cultured in vitro, taken about 7 months after SARS-CoV-2 vaccination. These receptors all stem from a human donor who had recovered from COVID-19.

V gene TRBV20-1 combines with J gene TRBJ2-1, with 8 nucleotides matching TRBD1. V shed 7 bases, J shed 6 bases, and the junction held 8 bases outside the gene matches. CDR1 and CDR2 from the germline V gene are DFQATT and SNEGSKA (reference sequence). This CDR3 comprises 13 residues. In DNA, the CDR3 is TGCAGTGAGACCGGGACAGGCCTCAATGAGCAGTTCTTC. It is translated as CSETGTGLNEQFF.

This clonotype appeared a few times. The rearrangement links TRBV7-8 to TRBJ1-2, with a tentative D call TRBD1 (5 bases). V gave up 6 bases and J gave up 4 bases, with 21 bases separating them. Germline assignment: CDR1 SGHVS and CDR2 FQNEAQ. CDR3 length: 16 amino acids. The CDR3: CASSLDQPGIGYGYTF. In DNA, the CDR3 is TGTGCCAGCAGTCTAGATCAGCCAGGGATCGGCTATGGCTACACCTTC.

This clonotype appeared a few times. The gene calls are TRBV6-1 and TRBJ2-1; tentative D call: TRBD2 (6 bases). Germline V gene lookup returns CDR1 MNHNS and CDR2 SASEGT. Trimming removed 6 bases from V and 5 bases from J, with 11 bases in between. This CDR3 is built from 13 residues. This chain's CDR3 is CASRRDSNNEQFF. CDR3 nucleotides: TGTGCCAGCAGAAGGGACTCGAACAATGAGCAGTTCTTC.

This clonotype was detected only a few times. The chain employs TRBV15 and TRBJ2-3; TRBD2 aligns across 10 bases. Germline V CDR1 and CDR2: LNHNV, YYDKDF (reference sequence). The CDR3 has 18 residues. Trimming cost V 0 bases and J 5 bases; bases outside gene matches: 11. CDR3 nucleotides: TGTGCCACCAGCAGAGACCGACCGACTAGCGGGTCGATAGATACGCAGTATTTT. Its protein is CATSRDRPTSGSIDTQYF.

This chain joins TRBV28 and TRBJ1-2; D gene ambiguous. The V gene's germline CDR1 is MDHEN and CDR2 SYDVKM. This CDR3 is built from 13 residues. Deletions cut 8 bases from V and 8 bases from J, with 18 bases between. This CDR3 reads CASYVRTSGGYTF. The CDR3 coding sequence is TGTGCCAGCTATGTAAGGACCTCGGGAGGCTACACCTTC.

A remark on this clonotype: Because the CDR3's place on the DNA is in doubt, the DNA is left out and the CDR3 is given as listed by TCRdb. This chain uses TRBV4-1 with TRBJ2-3. Germline lookup yields CDR1 MGHRA and CDR2 YSYEKL. Including both end residues, the CDR3 is 23 amino acids long. The CDR3 sequence: CASTNQTSMYLCAVGSGTDTQYF.

This clonotype was counted a few times. The chain is built from TRBV25-1 and TRBJ2-7, with 8 bases fitting TRBD1. The V gene's germline CDR1 is MGHDK and CDR2 SYGVNS. The CDR3 extends over 15 amino acids. Trimming cost V 5 bases and J 1 base; bases outside gene matches: 7. CDR3 sequence (DNA): TGTGCCAGCAGTCCCGCCAACAGGGGGTCCTACGAGCAGTACTTC. It encodes CASSPANRGSYEQYF.

The chain couples TRBV7-2 to TRBJ2-2, with D perhaps matching TRBD1 (6 bases). Germline CDR1 SGHTA, CDR2 FQGNSA. V shed 7 bases and J shed 0 bases, with 6 bases lying between them. This CDR3 spans 13 amino acids. CDR3 protein: CASKGANTGELFF. CDR3 in DNA: TGTGCCAGCAAGGGGGCGAACACCGGGGAGCTGTTTTTT.

The rearrangement joins TRBV7-3 to TRBJ2-3; D is ambiguous. Trimming removed 5 bases from V and 0 bases from J, with 9 bases in between. Germline CDR1 reads SGHTA; CDR2 reads FQGTGA. The CDR3 length is 14 residues. This CDR3 reads CASSLDPSTDTQYF. The CDR3 DNA follows: TGTGCCAGCAGCCTCGACCCAAGCACAGATACGCAGTATTTT.

This clonotype was counted at least ten times. This rearrangement joins TRBV7-2 to TRBJ2-1, with D unclear. CDR3 length: 11 amino acids. The ends were cut back, 5 bases at V and 7 bases at J, with 6 bases in the middle. From germline, CDR1 is SGHTA and CDR2 FQGNSA. The DNA of the CDR3 is TGTGCCAGCAGCGAGTGGAATGAGCAGTTCTTC. Amino acids: CASSEWNEQFF.

The chain has TRBV11-3 and TRBJ2-3, with 9 bases that match TRBD2. The CDR3 runs 16 residues. J gave up 6 bases and V 6 bases, and 13 bases lay outside the gene matches. Per germline, CDR1 SGHNT and CDR2 YENEEA. In DNA, the CDR3 is TGTGCCAGCAGTCTGGGTGTAGCGGGAGAAGGGGATACGCAGTATTTT. Its protein is CASSLGVAGEGDTQYF.

This clonotype turned up a few times. J is TRBJ2-1 and V is TRBV7-3; D unresolved. The germline V gene has CDR1 SGHTA and CDR2 FQGTGA. This CDR3 comprises 13 residues. Trimming stripped 5 bases from V and 6 bases from J, with 11 bases between. The CDR3 DNA reads TGTGCCAGCAGCCAGACTCGCATCAATGAGCAGTTCTTC. It yields the protein CASSQTRINEQFF. The full variable domain, completed using reference TRBV7-3 and TRBJ2-1, is GAGVSQTPSNKVTEKGKYVELRCDPISGHTALYWYRQSLGQGPEFLIYFQGTGAADDSGLPNDRFFAVRPEGSVSTLKIQRTERGDSAVYLCASSQTRINEQFFGPGTRLTVL.

V gene TRBV20-1 combines with J gene TRBJ2-7; D unclear. With 0 bases removed from V and 1 base from J, the gap between germline ends came to 13 bases. The CDR3 has 15 amino acids. Germline V CDR1 and CDR2: DFQATT, SNEGSKA (reference sequence). The CDR3 DNA reads TGCAGTGCTAGAGATCCACGGAGTGATTCCTACGAGCAGTACTTC. Protein: CSARDPRSDSYEQYF.

This clonotype turned up a few times. The CDR3 here is CASSQTGVAKNIQYF. The CDR3 DNA reads as TGTGCCAGCAGCCAGACAGGGGTAGCCAAAAACATTCAGTACTTC. The rearrangement joins TRBV6-1 to TRBJ2-4, with TRBD1 matching over 8 bases. V lost 6 bases to trimming and J lost 0 bases; unmatched junction nucleotides: 4. This CDR3 comprises 15 residues. The germline CDR1 and CDR2 sequences are MNHNS and SASEGT.

The table lists this clonotype with a few counts. The gene calls are TRBV6-1 and TRBJ1-5; no firm D call. This CDR3 is built from 13 residues. CDR1 and CDR2 (germline): MNHNS, SASEGT. The V end lost 3 bases, the J end lost 5 bases, and 8 bases lay between the germline ends. In DNA, the CDR3 is TGTGCCAGCAGTGATGCCAGCTATCAGCCCCAGCATTTT. Protein sequence: CASSDASYQPQHF.

V usage is TRBV28 and J usage is TRBJ2-7; D is possibly TRBD2 (6 bases). The CDR3 is made up of 15 amino acids. V dropped 5 bases and J dropped 3 bases, with 17 bases sitting between them. Germline CDR1 reads MDHEN; CDR2 reads SYDVKM. CDR3 sequence (DNA): TGTGCCAGCAGTCAAATTGGGACTGGAAACTACGAGCAGTACTTC. Its translation is CASSQIGTGNYEQYF.

This clonotype was seen more than once but under ten times. The chain recombines TRBV28 with TRBJ2-5; 8 bases line up with TRBD1. The CDR3 is 16 residues long. With 3 bases clipped from V and 1 base from J, the junction kept 7 bases outside the gene matches. Germline V CDR1 and CDR2: MDHEN, SYDVKM. The CDR3 nucleotides read TGTGCCAGCAGTTTTTGGGGGACAGGACTCCAAGAGACCCAGTACTTC. This sequence encodes CASSFWGTGLQETQYF.

The sample holds a few counts of this clonotype. In nucleotides, the CDR3 is TGTGCCAGCAGCTTAGGTCGGGGACAACAGTTCTTC. Residues: CASSLGRGQQFF. V gene TRBV7-2 combines with J gene TRBJ2-1, with a tentative D call TRBD1 (6 bases). V lost 1 base to trimming and J lost 13 bases, with 11 bases between them. The length of the CDR3 is 12 residues. Germline V CDR1 and CDR2: SGHTA, FQGNSA.

Only a few counts were recorded for this clonotype. The CDR3 loop is CASSQGQDYEQYF. As DNA, the CDR3 is TGTGCCAGCAGTCAAGGACAGGACTACGAGCAGTACTTC. This chain uses TRBV28 with TRBJ2-7; TRBD1 matches at 7 bases. After removal of 5 bases from V and 3 bases from J, the junction contained 4 bases not matched to a gene. This CDR3 has 13 residues. Germline CDR1 MDHEN, CDR2 SYDVKM.

This clonotype was seen ten or more times. The chain employs TRBV28 and TRBJ2-7, with 11 nucleotides matching TRBD2. V lost 10 bases, J lost 2 bases, and 19 bases stayed unmatched. The germline gives CDR1 MDHEN, CDR2 SYDVKM. CDR3 size: 18 residues. CDR3 amino acids: CANPWGLAESSPTYEQYF. The CDR3 bases are TGTGCCAACCCCTGGGGACTAGCGGAGTCAAGTCCCACCTACGAGCAGTACTTC. The entire variable domain, with the rest obtained from reference TRBV28 and TRBJ2-7, is as follows: DVKVTQSSRYLVKRTGEKVFLECVQDMDHENMFWYRQDPGLGLRLIYFSYDVKMKEKGDIPEGYSVSREKKERFSLILESASTNQTSMYLCANPWGLAESSPTYEQYFGPGTRLTVT.

A few counts support this clonotype. This chain uses TRBV6-1 with TRBJ1-2; maybe TRBD1 (6 bases). V dropped 6 bases and J dropped 2 bases, with 10 bases sitting between them. Germline V lookup: CDR1 MNHNS, CDR2 SASEGT. This CDR3 contains 13 residues. The CDR3 reads CASRTGHNYGYTF. The DNA of the CDR3 is TGTGCCAGCAGGACGGGACACAACTATGGCTACACCTTC.

This clonotype was recorded a few times. The gene calls are TRBV10-3 and TRBJ1-6, with D possibly being TRBD1 (5 bases). The CDR3 sequence is 13 residues long. The V and J ends lost 6 bases and 9 bases respectively, with 12 bases between them. Germline loops: CDR1 ENHRY, CDR2 SYGVKD. CDR3 sequence: CAIRSGGSSPLHF. In nucleotides, the CDR3 is TGTGCCATCAGGAGCGGGGGGAGTTCACCCCTCCACTTT.

The chain carries TRBV25-1 and TRBJ1-2; D is ambiguous. The V gene lost 4 bases and the J gene lost 4 bases, with 13 bases spanning the gap. This CDR3 has 14 amino acids. CDR1 and CDR2 from the germline V gene are MGHDK and SYGVNS. The CDR3 region is CASSGQTQIYGYTF. In nucleotides, the CDR3 is TGTGCCAGCAGTGGCCAGACACAAATCTATGGCTACACCTTC.

This sequence joins TRBV7-2 and TRBJ1-1; D is perhaps TRBD1 (6 bases). This CDR3 has 14 amino acids. V was cut by 3 bases and J by 0 bases, with 8 bases left in between. CDR1 SGHTA and CDR2 FQGNSA come from the germline V gene. As DNA, the CDR3 is TGTGCCAGCAGCTTCCAGGGGATGAACACTGAAGCTTTCTTT. Its translation is CASSFQGMNTEAFF.

This clonotype was observed a handful of times. In DNA, the CDR3 is TGTGCCAGCAGCCCCGGGACTAGCGGGCCACTTACGTACTTC. Translation: CASSPGTSGPLTYF. V usage is TRBV7-2 and J usage is TRBJ2-7; TRBD2 matches at 12 bases. This CDR3 has 14 residues. CDR1 SGHTA and CDR2 FQGNSA come from the germline V gene. V shed 5 bases, J shed 12 bases, and the junction held 11 bases outside the gene matches.